This T cell receptor beta chain was documented in a study of response to subunit inactivated influenza vaccine. Study-level results: Authors suggested each seasonal flu vaccination may recruit only limited numbers of new T cells.

The CDR3 spans 13 residues. The germline V gene has CDR1 SGHRS and CDR2 YFSETQ. The V gene lost 5 bases and the J gene lost 5 bases, with 10 bases spanning the gap. Using its own MiXCR run on the RT-PCR reads, TCRdb lists one record per CDR3 protein. The sample lists approximately 230,000 distinct CDR3 sequences; 9.5% to 15% were seen once. This clonotype appeared a few times. As yet, its antigen is unknown. The chain uses TRBV5-1 and TRBJ2-2; D gene unclear. The clonotype comes from a man in his fifties who received an inactivated influenza vaccine. The sequencing here drew on non-naive T cells sorted from PBMCs, taken about 14 days before vaccination. The CDR3 spells CASRASWTGELFF. The CDR3 bases are TGCGCCAGCAGGGCGAGTTGGACCGGGGAGCTGTTTTTT.